A selection of T cell receptor beta chains follows, all from one sample in a study of blood T cell repertoires in COVID-19. Some clones are missing from TCRdb's copy, which holds only in-frame ones; the method was immunoSEQ multiplex PCR. The table records about 140,000 clones, more than 75% of them present only once. Sample: peripheral blood. The receptors were sampled from a human donor in a cohort sampled during active COVID-19. The CDR3 runs from the conserved cysteine through the conserved F or W. Fields, in order: CDR3 length, clone size, J gene, D gene, V gene, CDR3 DNA, CDR3 protein. The D gene is left open where the match is weak. Expanded clones are given a class, and other clones once, few, many or no size at all.

17	.	TRBJ1-3	.	TRBV19	TGTGCCAGTAGTCCCCTTATTGCAGGGGCCTCTGGAAACACCATATATTTT	CASSPLIAGASGNTIYF
15	.	TRBJ2-7	TRBD2	TRBV2	TGTGCCAGCAGGGGACTAGCGGGAGGGCCTGGCGAGCAGTACTTC	CASRGLAGGPGEQYF
16	.	TRBJ2-3	.	TRBV7-3	TGTGCCAGCAGCCCCTTAGGGGGAGGGAGCACAGATACGCAGTATTTT	CASSPLGGGSTDTQYF
12	.	TRBJ2-7	TRBD1	TRBV6-5	TGTGCCAGCGGGACAGGGACCTACGAGCAGTACTTC	CASGTGTYEQYF
15	.	TRBJ1-5	.	TRBV6-6	TGTGCCAGCAGTTACGCGGAATATAGCAATCAGCCCCAGCATTTT	CASSYAEYSNQPQHF
16	.	TRBJ1-1	TRBD1	TRBV19	TGTGCCAGTAGTCCACACCCCGGGACAGGGAGTAATCTAGCTTTCTTT	CASSPHPGTGSNLAFF
18	.	TRBJ2-1	TRBD2	TRBV19	TGTGCCAGTAGTCACCTAGCGGGGGCCATTACTAAATACAATGAGCAGTTCTTC	CASSHLAGAITKYNEQFF
17	.	TRBJ1-5	.	TRBV27	TGTGCCAGCAGTTTAAGCGGGGGGCCGATTAGCAATCAGCCCCAGCATTTT	CASSLSGGPISNQPQHF
11	.	TRBJ2-3	.	TRBV6-6	TGTGCCAGCAGTTTCAAAGATACGCAGTATTTT	CASSFKDTQYF
17	few	TRBJ1-1	.	TRBV28	TGTGCCAGCAGTCTACCCCCAGGGCGCGGGAGGAGCACTGAAGCTTTCTTT	CASSLPPGRGRSTEAFF
14	.	TRBJ1-5	TRBD1	TRBV5-1	TGCGCCAGCAGCCCCGGGACAGGGGAGCAGCCCCAGCATTTT	CASSPGTGEQPQHF
15	few	TRBJ2-3	TRBD2	TRBV5-4	TGTGCCAGCAGCTTGGGGGGTAGCGGGAGAGATACGCAGTATTTT	CASSLGGSGRDTQYF
14	.	TRBJ2-7	.	TRBV7-2	TGTGCCAGCAGCCCGGCAGGGACAAGGAACGAGCAGTACTTC	CASSPAGTRNEQYF
16	.	TRBJ2-1	.	TRBV3-1/TRBV3-2	TGTGCCAGCAGCCAAGATAGGGAGACGACCTACAATGAGCAGTTCTTC	CASSQDRETTYNEQFF
11	.	TRBJ2-3	.	TRBV28	TGTGCCAGCCTCTTAGTCGATACGCAGTATTTT	CASLLVDTQYF
19	.	TRBJ2-3	TRBD2	TRBV7-8	TGTGCCAGCAGCGCTCGAAGGATAGCGACTAGCGGGAGGAGAGATACGCAGTATTTT	CASSARRIATSGRRDTQYF
15	.	TRBJ2-5	.	TRBV5-1	TGCGCCAGCAGCTTGGCCCGGAGCTTTTGGGAGACCCAGTACTTC	CASSLARSFWETQYF
15	.	TRBJ2-7	.	TRBV19	TGTGCCAGTAGTATCCGTTCCAAGCGCTCCTACGAGCAGTACTTC	CASSIRSKRSYEQYF
13	.	TRBJ2-1	.	TRBV19	TGTGCCAGTAGTATCGACTTTTTCAATGAGCAGTTCTTC	CASSIDFFNEQFF
17	.	TRBJ2-1	TRBD1	TRBV27	TGTGCCAGCAGTTTAAAGAGGGGGCCACTCTCTGGTGGTGAGCAGTTCTTC	CASSLKRGPLSGGEQFF
13	.	TRBJ2-3	.	TRBV6-5	TGTGCCAGCAGTTTTACAGGGTTGGATACGCAGTATTTT	CASSFTGLDTQYF
15	.	TRBJ2-3	.	TRBV21-1	TGTGCCAGCAACACAAACACTCCAGGGTCCGATACGCAGTATTTT	CASNTNTPGSDTQYF
18	once	TRBJ2-1	TRBD2	TRBV11-2	TGTGCCAGCAGCTTAGGACTAGCGGGGGGGAGTTTGTGGAATGAGCAGTTCTTC	CASSLGLAGGSLWNEQFF
14	few	TRBJ1-2	TRBD1	TRBV5-8	TGTGCCAGCAGCCCCGGACAGGGAAACTATGGCTACACCTTC	CASSPGQGNYGYTF
15	.	TRBJ2-1	TRBD2	TRBV3-1/TRBV3-2	TGTGCCAGCAGCCAAGGGACTAGCGGGGGTAATGAGCAGTTCTTC	CASSQGTSGGNEQFF
14	.	TRBJ1-6	.	TRBV6-5	TGTGCCAGCAGAACAGGGTTCCCAGAGTCACCCCTCCACTTT	CASRTGFPESPLHF
14	.	TRBJ2-2	.	TRBV10-1	TGCGCCAGCAGTGCGGGGGGCAGGACCGGGGAGCTGTTTTTT	CASSAGGRTGELFF
16	.	TRBJ1-2	TRBD1	TRBV7-8	TGTGCCAGCAGCCCCTCCCCGGACAGGTCTAACTATGGCTACACCTTC	CASSPSPDRSNYGYTF
13	.	TRBJ2-2	TRBD2	TRBV5-1	TGCGCCAGCAGCCCGGGGGGTATCGGGGAGCTGTTTTTT	CASSPGGIGELFF
16	once	TRBJ2-3	.	TRBV18	TGTGCCAGCTCACTTTTCGACAGGTCGGCTACAGATACGCAGTATTTT	CASSLFDRSATDTQYF
15	.	TRBJ2-7	.	TRBV28	TGTGCCAGCAGTTTATTTCTAGGGGCCTCCTACGAGCAGTACTTC	CASSLFLGASYEQYF
16	once	TRBJ2-7	TRBD2	TRBV7-9	TGTGCCAGCTCGGTAGCGGGGGGCCTCGGGTCCTACGAGCAGTACTTC	CASSVAGGLGSYEQYF
13	.	TRBJ2-4	TRBD1	TRBV7-9	TGTGCCAGCAGCTCAAGGGACAGGGACATTCAGTACTTC	CASSSRDRDIQYF
13	.	TRBJ1-1	.	TRBV5-1	TGCGCCAGCAGCTTGGCAGGGCTCACTGAAGCTTTCTTT	CASSLAGLTEAFF
18	.	TRBJ2-2	TRBD1	TRBV11-2	TGTGCCAGCAGCTTAGATCCCCTCACAGGGGTTGGCACCGGGGAGCTGTTTTTT	CASSLDPLTGVGTGELFF
14	.	TRBJ2-7	TRBD2	TRBV3-1/TRBV3-2	TGTGCCAGCAGCCCCGGGACTACTTCTTACGAGCAGTACTTC	CASSPGTTSYEQYF
12	.	TRBJ1-1	TRBD1	TRBV29-1	TGCAGCGCGGGACAGGTGAACACTGAAGCTTTCTTT	CSAGQVNTEAFF
16	.	TRBJ2-3	.	TRBV4-1	TGCGCCAGCAGCCAAGCCCCGGGACTGCACACAGATACGCAGTATTTT	CASSQAPGLHTDTQYF
15	.	TRBJ2-7	TRBD2	TRBV4-1	TGCGCCAGCAGCCAAAAAGCGGGGGACTCCTACGAGCAGTACTTC	CASSQKAGDSYEQYF
15	.	TRBJ2-6	TRBD1	TRBV28	TGTGCCAGCAGTTTGGACAGGGGTGGGGCCAACGTCCTGACTTTC	CASSLDRGGANVLTF
13	.	TRBJ1-1	.	TRBV19	TGTGCCAGTAGTCCCACAGGTAAGGCTGAAGCTTTCTTT	CASSPTGKAEAFF
14	.	TRBJ2-5	.	TRBV5-1	TGCGCCAGCAGCTTGTCGACAGTACAAGAGACCCAGTACTTC	CASSLSTVQETQYF
14	.	TRBJ2-3	.	TRBV3-1/TRBV3-2	TGTGCCAGCAGCCAAGAGTTAGCTACAGATACGCAGTATTTT	CASSQELATDTQYF
12	.	TRBJ1-1	.	TRBV2	TGTGCCAGTTTCATCAAAAACACTGAAGCTTTCTTT	CASFIKNTEAFF
17	.	TRBJ2-2	.	TRBV4-2	TGTGCCAGCAGCCGCACTGGAGGGCTTAACTCCACCGGGGAGCTGTTTTTT	CASSRTGGLNSTGELFF
13	once	TRBJ1-1	.	TRBV29-1	TGCAGCGTTGAATCACAGGAGAACACTGAAGCTTTCTTT	CSVESQENTEAFF
14	.	TRBJ1-1	.	TRBV28	TGTGCCAGCAGCCCTACAGGGAGGAACACTGAAGCTTTCTTT	CASSPTGRNTEAFF
14	once	TRBJ1-6	TRBD1	TRBV6-5	TGTGCCAGCAGTTACCTGGACAGGGACGCACCCCTCCACTTT	CASSYLDRDAPLHF